This TCR beta chain is from a study of blood T cell repertoires in COVID-19. The protocol was immunoSEQ multiplex PCR, while the TCRdb copy is restricted to in-frame clones and leaves out a portion. The profile shows about 98,000 clones, more than 60% of them singletons. The CDR3 spans 13 residues. The germline gives CDR1 SGHTA, CDR2 FQGNSA. Trimming took 5 bases from V and 1 from J, leaving 8 bases between them. This sequence originates from a man aged 70 or older with acute or convalescent COVID-19. The V gene is TRBV7-2, the J gene TRBJ1-1; D possibly corresponds to TRBD1 (5 bases). Sequencing used peripheral blood. CDR3 protein: CASSQTANTEAFF. CDR3 nucleotide sequence: TGTGCCAGCAGCCAGACAGCGAACACTGAAGCTTTCTTT.